The 23 T cell receptor beta chains below all came from one sample that was sequenced in a study of control samples from healthy donors and cancer patients. Measured with immunoSEQ multiplex PCR; TCRdb has only the in-frame clones, and not every one. The sample has about 130,000 clones, roughly 94% seen once. Material for sequencing was PBMCs. Receptors were obtained from a man between 60 and 75 years old with colorectal cancer.

The sample holds one count of this clone. At the DNA level, this CDR3 is encoded by other sequences in the same sample as well. V gene TRBV12-3 or TRBV12-4 combines with J gene TRBJ2-2; D unresolved. V gave up 6 bases and J gave up 3 bases, with 2 bases separating them. The CDR3 runs 11 residues. Written as DNA, the CDR3 is TGTGCCAGCAGGTACACCGGGGAGCTGTTTTTT. Its protein is CASRYTGELFF.

This chain joins TRBV2 and TRBJ1-5; no clear D gene. Trimming stripped 6 bases from V and 2 bases from J, with 14 bases between. CDR1 is SNHLY, CDR2 FYNNEI, per germline. The CDR3 sequence is 15 residues long. Here the CDR3 reads CASRVGRARNQPQHF. The CDR3 bases are TGTGCCAGCAGAGTTGGGAGGGCCCGCAATCAGCCCCAGCATTTT.

CDR3 region: CASSSPERLNTGELFF. The CDR3 nucleotides read TGTGCCAGCAGTTCCCCGGAGCGGTTGAACACCGGGGAGCTGTTTTTT. The V call is TRBV6-2 or TRBV6-3, the J call TRBJ2-2; a weak D match, TRBD2 (5 bases). The CDR3 consists of 16 residues. Trimming stripped 4 bases from V and 1 base from J, with 13 bases between. Germline CDR1 is MNHEY and CDR2 is SVGEGT.

CDR3 sequence reads: CASSQDGTRGGKLFF. CDR3 coding DNA: TGTGCCAGCAGCCAAGACGGAACCAGGGGGGGAAAACTGTTTTTT. The chain links TRBV3-1 (or the pseudogene TRBV3-2) to TRBJ1-4; TRBD1 matches at 7 bases. Trimming at V came to 0 bases and at J to 10 bases, leaving 8 bases not matched to a gene. The CDR3 has 15 amino acids. Germline V CDR1 and CDR2: LGHDT, YNNKEL (reference sequence).

V is TRBV30 and J is TRBJ1-2; 8 positions match TRBD1. V lost 3 bases to trimming and J lost 7 bases; unmatched junction nucleotides: 4. This CDR3 contains 12 residues. Germline V gives CDR1 GTSNPN, CDR2 SVGIG (reference sequence). The CDR3 DNA reads TGTGCCTGGAGAGACAGGGGTCGTGGCTACACCTTC. Residues: CAWRDRGRGYTF.

The sample holds many counts of this clone. The gene calls are TRBV5-1 and TRBJ1-6, with a tentative D call TRBD1 (5 bases). CDR3 length equals 17 residues. Per germline, CDR1 SGHRS and CDR2 YFSETQ. With 0 bases removed from V and 0 bases from J, the gap between germline ends came to 10 bases. The DNA of the CDR3 is TGCGCCAGCAGCTTGGGTGGGGCGAGCTCCTATAATTCACCCCTCCACTTT. Its translation is CASSLGGASSYNSPLHF.

The V gene is TRBV18, the J gene TRBJ1-4, with D unresolved. Trimming shortened V by 6 bases and J by 0 bases, and 8 bases separated the two germline ends. This CDR3 has 14 residues. Germline V lookup: CDR1 KGHSH, CDR2 LQKENI. The CDR3 region is CASSSTATNEKLFF. The CDR3 region has the DNA TGTGCCAGCTCGTCGACGGCAACTAATGAAAAACTGTTTTTT. Using reference TRBV18 and TRBJ1-4 for the parts outside the CDR3, the full variable domain is NAGVMQNPRHLVRRRGQEARLRCSPMKGHSHVYWYRQLPEEGLKFMVYLQKENIIDESGMPKERFSAEFPKEGPSILRIQQVVRGDSAAYFCASSSTATNEKLFFGSGTQLSVL.

The chain links TRBV19 to TRBJ2-7; D remains unclear. The CDR3 spans 13 residues. Germline values: CDR1 LNHDA, CDR2 SQIVND (reference sequence). V was shortened by 3 bases and J by 6 bases, with 12 bases between the two germline ends. The CDR3 region is CASSISDICEQYF. The CDR3 DNA is TGTGCCAGTAGTATTAGTGACATTTGCGAGCAGTACTTC.

This clone has a single count. The CDR3 loop reads CSASQGVLDYEQYF. In DNA form, the CDR3 reads TGCAGTGCTAGTCAGGGGGTCCTGGACTACGAGCAGTACTTC. The chain has TRBV20-1 and TRBJ2-7; 7 bases are shared with TRBD1. V was pared by 3 bases and J by 3 bases, with 8 bases of the junction left unmatched. Per the germline V gene, CDR1 is DFQATT and CDR2 is SNEGSKA (reference sequence). The length of the CDR3 is 14 residues.

This chain joins TRBV30 and TRBJ1-1; 12 nucleotides align to TRBD1. Germline V CDR1 and CDR2: GTSNPN, SVGIG (reference sequence). With 0 bases clipped from V and 4 bases from J, the junction kept 6 bases outside the gene matches. The CDR3 consists of 16 residues. Here the CDR3 reads CAWSVPGTGGGTEAFF. CDR3 nucleotide sequence: TGTGCCTGGAGTGTACCCGGGACAGGGGGCGGCACTGAAGCTTTCTTT.

This rearrangement joins TRBV11-2 to TRBJ2-7; TRBD2 matches 8 bases. Germline V gives CDR1 SGHAT, CDR2 FQNNGV. V lost 5 bases and J lost 5; bases outside the gene matches: 5. This CDR3 region has 13 residues. The CDR3 coding sequence is TGTGCCAGCAGCCCGCGGGGGGCCCACGAGCAGTACTTC. Its translation is CASSPRGAHEQYF.

J is TRBJ2-7 and V is TRBV9, with D maybe TRBD2 (6 bases). Looked up from germline, CDR1 is SGDLS and CDR2 is YYNGEE. With 0 bases removed from V and 4 bases from J, the gap between germline ends came to 14 bases. CDR3 length: 15 residues. CDR3 amino acids: CASSVEGLPRYEQYF. The CDR3 DNA sequence: TGTGCCAGCAGCGTAGAGGGACTGCCTAGGTACGAGCAGTACTTC.

The CDR3 coding sequence is TGTGCCAGCAGCCCCCACCCCGGCCACGAGCAGTACTTC. Its protein is CASSPHPGHEQYF. This chain connects TRBV14 to TRBJ2-7; D is unclear. Per germline, CDR1 SGHDN and CDR2 FVKESK. Trimming removed 4 bases at V and 5 bases at J, with 12 bases between. The CDR3 sequence is 13 residues long.

The chain employs TRBV12-3 or TRBV12-4 and TRBJ2-2, with D unclear. V was trimmed by 0 bases and J by 7 bases, leaving 6 bases between them. The CDR3 totals 13 residues. CDR3 nucleotide sequence: TGTGCCAGCAGTTTAGCAGTAGGCGGGGAGCTGTTTTTT. Translated: CASSLAVGGELFF.

V and J are TRBV5-1 and TRBJ1-6, with 10 bases lining up with TRBD1. Trimming at V came to 2 bases and at J to 2 bases, leaving 7 bases not matched to a gene. Germline V CDR1 and CDR2: SGHRS, YFSETQ. The CDR3 has 18 residues. The chain's CDR3 is CASSFYGTGDPYNSPLHF. DNA for the CDR3: TGCGCCAGCAGCTTCTACGGGACAGGGGATCCCTATAATTCACCCCTCCACTTT.

The chain recombines TRBV4-3 with TRBJ2-1, with D perhaps given as TRBD1 or TRBD2 (6 bases each). Germline V CDR1 and CDR2: LGHNA, YSLEER. The V and J ends lost 0 bases and 8 bases respectively, with 17 bases between them. The CDR3 has 16 amino acids. DNA of the CDR3: TGCGCCAGCAGCCAAGATGCGGCGTCGGGGGCCGATGAGCAGTTCTTC. Its translation: CASSQDAASGADEQFF.

The chain employs TRBV7-2 and TRBJ1-1; D unclear. Trimming pared 2 bases from V and 6 bases from J, leaving 13 bases between. The germline V gene has CDR1 SGHTA and CDR2 FQGNSA. The CDR3 extends over 14 amino acids. CDR3 sequence (DNA): TGTGCCAGCAGCTTAAAAATTTCTGTCCCTGAAGCTTTCTTT. It encodes CASSLKISVPEAFF. Complete variable domain (other parts from reference TRBV7-2 and TRBJ1-1): GAGVSQSPSNKVTEKGKDVELRCDPISGHTALYWYRQSLGQGLEFLIYFQGNSAPDKSGLPSDRFSAERTGGSVSTLTIQRTQQEDSAVYLCASSLKISVPEAFFGQGTRLTVV.

The V call is TRBV30, the J call TRBJ1-1; D unclear. This CDR3 has 13 residues. The germline CDR1 and CDR2 sequences are GTSNPN and SVGIG (reference sequence). V was pared by 1 base and J by 1 base, with 7 bases between. The CDR3 loop is CAWSGRRNTEAFF. The CDR3 bases are TGTGCCTGGAGTGGACGCCGGAACACTGAAGCTTTCTTT. Based on the CDR3 plus reference TRBV30 and TRBJ1-1, the full variable domain is SQTIHQWPATLVQPVGSPLSLECTVEGTSNPNLYWYRQAAGRGLQLLFYSVGIGQISSEVPQNLSASRPQDRQFILSSKKLLLSDSGFYLCAWSGRRNTEAFFGQGTRLTVV.

This chain joins TRBV4-1 and TRBJ2-2, with D tentatively TRBD1 (5 bases). CDR3 length: 16 amino acids. Trimming pared 0 bases from V and 2 bases from J, leaving 10 bases between. CDR1 MGHRA and CDR2 YSYEKL come from the germline V gene. The chain's CDR3 is CASSQDATVNTGELFF. The CDR3, as DNA: TGCGCCAGCAGCCAAGACGCGACAGTCAACACCGGGGAGCTGTTTTTT.

There are a few counts of this clone. Other nucleotide sequences from this sample produce the same CDR3. The chain couples TRBV11-2 to TRBJ2-1; D assignment may be TRBD1 or TRBD2 (6 bases each). CDR1 is SGHAT, CDR2 FQNNGV, per germline. V was clipped by 5 bases and J by 6 bases, with 17 bases between them. The CDR3 has 15 residues. The CDR3 region has the DNA TGTGCCAGCAGCGCCGTCGGGGGCGAGGGCAATGAGCAGTTCTTC. Encoded protein: CASSAVGGEGNEQFF.

DNA for the CDR3: TGCGCCAGCAGCCAAGATACCGTGTTTGTCACCGGGGAGCTGTTTTTT. The encoded protein is CASSQDTVFVTGELFF. The V call is TRBV4-3, the J call TRBJ2-2; the D is unclear. CDR1 LGHNA and CDR2 YSLEER come from the germline V gene. The length of the CDR3 is 16 residues. The V gene lost 0 bases and the J gene lost 4 bases, with 12 bases spanning the gap.

The chain employs TRBV6-2 or TRBV6-3 and TRBJ1-5; the match to TRBD1 covers 9 bases. The germline gives CDR1 MNHEY, CDR2 SVGEGT. The V and J ends lost 5 bases and 0 bases, in that order; junction bases with no gene match: 11. This CDR3 has 18 residues. The CDR3 bases are TGTGCCAGCAGTGGCCGGGACAGGGTGCCGCATAGCAATCAGCCCCAGCATTTT. Translating it yields CASSGRDRVPHSNQPQHF.

This clone was picked up one time. V usage is TRBV18 and J usage is TRBJ2-1; 8 nucleotides align to TRBD2. The CDR3 loop spans 15 amino acids. The V and J ends lost 1 base and 9 bases, in that order; junction bases with no gene match: 8. Germline V gene sequence: CDR1 KGHSH, CDR2 LQKENI. The CDR3 protein is CASSPLSGGQGEQFF. In DNA, the CDR3 is TGTGCCAGCTCACCACTTTCGGGGGGGCAGGGTGAGCAGTTCTTC.